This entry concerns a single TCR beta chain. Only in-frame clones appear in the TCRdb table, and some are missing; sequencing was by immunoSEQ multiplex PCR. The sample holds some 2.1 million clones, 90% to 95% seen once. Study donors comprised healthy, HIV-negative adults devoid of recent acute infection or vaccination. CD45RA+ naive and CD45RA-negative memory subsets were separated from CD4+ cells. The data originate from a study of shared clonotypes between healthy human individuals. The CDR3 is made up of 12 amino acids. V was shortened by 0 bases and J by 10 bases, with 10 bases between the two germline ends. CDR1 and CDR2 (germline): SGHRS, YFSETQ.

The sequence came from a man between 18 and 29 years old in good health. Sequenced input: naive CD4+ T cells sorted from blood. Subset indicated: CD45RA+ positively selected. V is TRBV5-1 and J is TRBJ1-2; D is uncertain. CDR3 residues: CASSLEPPFYTF. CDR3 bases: TGCGCCAGCAGCTTGGAACCTCCCTTCTACACCTTC.